Listed here are 28 T cell receptor beta chains from one sample, sequenced in a study of cytomegalovirus exposure and HLA in healthy donors. Repertoires were generated with immunoSEQ multiplex PCR, while TCRdb's copy carries only in-frame clones and drops some. The table shows about 120,000 clones, with 86% occurring only once. The sequenced sample was PBMCs. The source is a man between 18 and 29 years old in good health and CMV-seronegative.

This clone was detected a few times. This rearrangement joins TRBV7-8 to TRBJ2-7; TRBD1 might be the D (6 bases). The CDR3 length is 14 residues. V dropped 3 bases and J dropped 6 bases, with 15 bases sitting between them. The germline V gene has CDR1 SGHVS and CDR2 FQNEAQ. The CDR3 loop reads CASSFRQETTEQYF. In DNA form, the CDR3 reads TGTGCCAGCAGCTTCCGACAGGAGACCACCGAGCAGTACTTC.

The J gene is TRBJ2-3, the V gene TRBV27; TRBD1 is a possible D gene (5 bases). The CDR3 has 17 residues. Trimming cost V 1 base and J 0 bases, with 14 bases left between them. CDR1 is MNHEY and CDR2 is SMNVEV in the germline V gene (reference sequence). The CDR3 coding sequence is TGTGCCAGCAGTTTATTCAGGGAAAGAGTTAGCACAGATACGCAGTATTTT. This gives the protein CASSLFRERVSTDTQYF.

J is TRBJ2-5 and V is TRBV6-5; D is perhaps TRBD2 (6 bases). The CDR3 runs 14 residues. Germline V gene data show CDR1 as MNHEY and CDR2 as SVGAGI. Trimming pared 4 bases from V and 5 bases from J, leaving 14 bases between. DNA for the CDR3: TGTGCCAGCAGTTCCCTGGCCGGGAGTGAGACCCAGTACTTC. Translated, it gives CASSSLAGSETQYF.

As to this clone: This sample also contains other DNA sequences that code for the same CDR3. The rearrangement uses TRBV27 and TRBJ2-1; D is perhaps TRBD2 (6 bases). The CDR3 length is 13 residues. The V gene's germline CDR1 is MNHEY and CDR2 SMNVEV (reference sequence). With 0 bases removed from V and 7 bases from J, the gap between germline ends came to 7 bases. The CDR3 loop reads CASSLSGGNEQFF. CDR3 nucleotides: TGTGCCAGCAGTTTATCTGGAGGGAATGAGCAGTTCTTC.

V gene TRBV4-1 combines with J gene TRBJ2-7; 8 positions agree with TRBD2. J lost 3 bases, V lost 0 bases, and 4 bases had no gene match. The CDR3 spans 15 residues. Germline V gives CDR1 MGHRA, CDR2 YSYEKL. The CDR3 is CASSQDRSGGYEQYF. CDR3 coding DNA: TGCGCCAGCAGCCAAGATAGAAGCGGGGGCTACGAGCAGTACTTC.

The rearrangement joins TRBV13 to TRBJ2-1; 16 bases are a match to TRBD2. J was trimmed by 3 bases and V by 0 bases; bases with no gene match: 11. This CDR3 has 21 residues. Per the germline V gene, CDR1 is PRHDT and CDR2 is FYEKMQ (reference sequence). Here the CDR3 reads CASSLGSWGLAGGDRYNEQFF. The CDR3 nucleotides are TGTGCCAGCAGCTTAGGATCTTGGGGACTAGCGGGGGGGGATCGCTACAATGAGCAGTTCTTC.

V gene TRBV27 combines with J gene TRBJ2-7; 7 bases match TRBD2. V lost 0 bases, J lost 5 bases, and 10 bases stayed unmatched. The CDR3 runs 16 residues. From germline, CDR1 is MNHEY and CDR2 SMNVEV (reference sequence). CDR3: CASSLSWTSVSHEQYF. CDR3 DNA sequence: TGTGCCAGCAGTTTATCGTGGACTAGTGTTTCCCACGAGCAGTACTTC.

The chain couples TRBV29-1 to TRBJ1-1, with no clear D. V was shortened by 6 bases and J by 5 bases, with 19 bases between the two germline ends. Germline V CDR1 and CDR2: SQVTM, ANQGSEA. CDR3 length: 14 residues. This CDR3 is CSVSQYFKSTEAFF. The DNA for the CDR3 is TGCAGCGTCTCCCAATACTTTAAATCAACTGAAGCTTTCTTT.

This chain links TRBV6-5 with TRBJ1-2; TRBD1 matches 9 bases. V dropped 5 bases and J dropped 4; count of bases not matched to a gene: 5. The CDR3 totals 14 residues. Looked up from germline, CDR1 is MNHEY and CDR2 is SVGAGI. In nucleotides, the CDR3 is TGTGCCAGCAGTCGGGGACAGGGTTTCTATGGCTACACCTTC. It specifies CASSRGQGFYGYTF.

The V and J genes are TRBV9 and TRBJ1-1; no firm D call. The V end lost 4 bases, the J end lost 2 bases, and 6 bases lay between the germline ends. The CDR3 consists of 12 residues. Germline CDR1 reads SGDLS; CDR2 reads YYNGEE. In DNA form, the CDR3 reads TGTGCCAGCAGCCGGGGAAACACTGAAGCTTTCTTT. Translated, it gives CASSRGNTEAFF.

The chain links TRBV7-6 to TRBJ2-6, with 8 bases identical to TRBD1. After removal of 5 bases from V and 0 bases from J, the junction contained 12 bases not matched to a gene. Germline CDR1 reads SGHVS; CDR2 reads FNYEAQ. The CDR3 runs 19 residues. CDR3 bases: TGTGCCAGCAGCCCGTCCGGCGGACAGGGAAGCTCTGGGGCCAACGTCCTGACTTTC. It encodes CASSPSGGQGSSGANVLTF.

V is TRBV2 and J is TRBJ2-1; tentative D call: TRBD2 (6 bases). This CDR3 contains 16 residues. The germline V gene has CDR1 SNHLY and CDR2 FYNNEI. With 1 base removed from V and 5 bases from J, the gap between germline ends came to 15 bases. For the CDR3, the DNA is TGTGCCAGCAGTGAAGTAGCAGGGTGGAGGGACAATGAGCAGTTCTTC. This encodes CASSEVAGWRDNEQFF.

The rearrangement links TRBV7-8 to TRBJ1-2, with D perhaps matching TRBD1 (5 bases). Germline V gene sequence: CDR1 SGHVS, CDR2 FQNEAQ. The CDR3 contains 15 residues. The V end lost 1 base, the J end lost 6 bases, and 15 bases lay between the germline ends. The CDR3 sequence: CASSLDRPESHGYTF. Here the CDR3 DNA reads TGTGCCAGCAGCTTAGACAGGCCGGAATCGCATGGCTACACCTTC. Filled out from reference TRBV7-8 and TRBJ1-2, the complete variable domain reads GAGVSQSPRYKVAKRGQDVALRCDPISGHVSLFWYQQALGQGPEFLTYFQNEAQLDKSGLPSDRFFAERPEGSVSTLKIQRTQQEDSAVYLCASSLDRPESHGYTFGSGTRLTVV.

The chain employs TRBV29-1 and TRBJ1-1, with 12 bases identical to TRBD1. V trimming: 5 bases; J trimming: 0 bases; junction bases outside the gene matches: 4. Per germline, CDR1 SQVTM and CDR2 ANQGSEA. The CDR3 covers 15 residues. DNA of the CDR3: TGCAGCGTTACCGGGACAGGGGGCTTGAACACTGAAGCTTTCTTT. Translating it yields CSVTGTGGLNTEAFF.

This clone was counted a few times. V and J are TRBV7-9 and TRBJ1-2; 7 nucleotides agree with TRBD1. CDR3 length equals 15 residues. V shed 5 bases, J shed 3 bases, and the junction held 9 bases outside the gene matches. The germline gives CDR1 SEHNR, CDR2 FQNEAQ (reference sequence). The CDR3 nucleotides are TGTGCCAGCAGCGACCCCGAGACAGGGTACTATGGCTACACCTTC. This codes for CASSDPETGYYGYTF.

The chain combines TRBV6-1 with TRBJ1-1, with TRBD1 matching 9 bases. The CDR3 has 13 residues. V trimming: 8 bases; J trimming: 4 bases; junction bases outside the gene matches: 5. Germline assignment: CDR1 MNHNS and CDR2 SASEGT. This CDR3 reads CASRTGERTEAFF. CDR3 in DNA: TGTGCCAGCCGGACAGGGGAACGCACTGAAGCTTTCTTT.

This sequence joins TRBV9 and TRBJ2-2, with D possibly TRBD2 on 7 matching bases. In germline, CDR1 is SGDLS, CDR2 YYNGEE. The CDR3 length is 14 residues. Trimming shortened V by 4 bases and J by 6 bases, and 13 bases separated the two germline ends. The CDR3 region has the DNA TGTGCCAGCAGCCGGGGGGCCCTTGCCGGGGAGCTGTTTTTT. Its protein product is CASSRGALAGELFF.

The V and J genes are TRBV7-9 and TRBJ1-4, with 8 bases aligning to TRBD1. The CDR3 contains 15 residues. V gave up 5 bases and J gave up 5 bases; unmatched junction bases: 7. Germline CDR1 and CDR2: SEHNR and FQNEAQ (reference sequence). CDR3 protein: CASSRRTGINEKLFF. CDR3 coding DNA: TGTGCCAGCAGCCGTCGGACAGGGATAAATGAAAAACTGTTTTTT.

The chain carries TRBV5-1 and TRBJ2-7, with a weak D call TRBD2 (9 bases). Germline loops: CDR1 SGHRS, CDR2 YFSETQ. Trimming stripped 4 bases from V and 7 bases from J, with 21 bases between. The CDR3 is made up of 15 amino acids. Written as DNA, the CDR3 is TGCGCCAGCAGCACCTCCCAGGGGGCGGGGGGGGAGCAGTACTTC. Translation: CASSTSQGAGGEQYF.

As for this clone: A much larger clone lies one base from this, so it may be a read error. The chain recombines TRBV7-9 with TRBJ1-2; 8 bases align to TRBD1. Germline V gene sequence: CDR1 SEHNR, CDR2 FQNEAQ (reference sequence). V was pared by 4 bases and J by 4 bases, with 2 bases of the junction left unmatched. The CDR3 is made up of 13 amino acids. The CDR3 reads CASSSDRVYGYTF. CDR3 DNA sequence: TGTGCCAGCAGCTCGGACAGGGTCTATGGCTACACCTTC.

Written as DNA, the CDR3 is TGCGCAAGCCGGGGGACGAACACCGGGGAGCTGTTTTTT. This translates into CASRGTNTGELFF. J is TRBJ2-2 and V is TRBV5-1, with TRBD2 as a possible D gene (6 bases). The germline V gene encodes CDR1 SGHRS and CDR2 YFSETQ. This CDR3 contains 13 residues. Full variable domain (rest looked up from reference TRBV5-1 and TRBJ2-2): KAGVTQTPRYLIKTRGQQVTLSCSPISGHRSVSWYQQTPGQGLQFLFEYFSETQRNKGNFPGRFSGRQFSNSRSEMNVSTLELGDSALYLCASRGTNTGELFFGEGSRLTVL.

The J gene is TRBJ1-2, the V gene TRBV5-6; D possibly corresponds to TRBD1 (6 bases). The length of the CDR3 is 14 residues. Trimming took off 2 bases at V and 7 bases at J, with 15 bases between the two ends. Germline loops: CDR1 SGHDT, CDR2 YYEEEE. The CDR3 reads CASSLVDSPRGYTF. The CDR3 nucleotides are TGTGCCAGCAGCTTAGTGGACAGCCCCCGTGGCTACACCTTC.

The chain links TRBV9 to TRBJ2-7, with TRBD2 as a possible D gene (7 bases). Per germline, CDR1 SGDLS and CDR2 YYNGEE. V shed 4 bases and J shed 2 bases, with 19 bases lying between them. The CDR3 runs to 16 residues. As DNA, the CDR3 is TGTGCCAGCAGCCCCACCGGGGGGCAGGGCGCCTACGAGCAGTACTTC. It codes for CASSPTGGQGAYEQYF. The entire variable domain, with the rest obtained from reference TRBV9 and TRBJ2-7, is as follows: DSGVTQTPKHLITATGQRVTLRCSPRSGDLSVYWYQQSLDQGLQFLIQYYNGEERAKGNILERFSAQQFPDLHSELNLSSLELGDSALYFCASSPTGGQGAYEQYFGPGTRLTVT.

The chain links TRBV30 to TRBJ1-1; D ambiguous. V was cut by 0 bases and J by 0 bases, with 14 bases left in between. The CDR3 is made up of 16 amino acids. Germline-derived CDR1 and CDR2 are GTSNPN and SVGIG (reference sequence). CDR3 protein: CAWSVQERKMNTEAFF. CDR3 coding DNA: TGTGCCTGGAGTGTACAAGAGAGGAAAATGAACACTGAAGCTTTCTTT.

This clone was seen only once. This chain joins TRBV7-6 and TRBJ2-6; 8 bases line up with TRBD1. Germline V CDR1 and CDR2: SGHVS, FNYEAQ. CDR3 length: 18 residues. The junction had 9 bases not matched to a gene; V was cut back by 5 bases and J by 0 bases. The CDR3: CASSEGTGRSSGANVLTF. The CDR3 nucleotides read TGTGCCAGCAGCGAAGGGACAGGCCGATCCTCTGGGGCCAACGTCCTGACTTTC.

The chain carries TRBV7-9 and TRBJ1-2, with 7 bases that match TRBD1. Unmatched junction bases numbered 9, after V lost 5 bases and J lost 6 bases. Germline CDR1 reads SEHNR; CDR2 reads FQNEAQ (reference sequence). The CDR3 covers 14 residues. The CDR3 is CASSALTGRDGYTF. For the CDR3, the DNA is TGTGCCAGCAGCGCATTGACAGGGCGAGATGGCTACACCTTC.

The chain carries TRBV11-3 and TRBJ2-1, with 11 bases identical to TRBD2. Germline values: CDR1 SGHNT, CDR2 YENEEA. The CDR3 consists of 15 residues. V trimming: 5 bases; J trimming: 6 bases; junction bases outside the gene matches: 6. The CDR3 region is CASSHRLAGTNEQFF. The CDR3 region has the DNA TGTGCCAGCAGCCATAGACTAGCGGGAACCAATGAGCAGTTCTTC.

The chain is built from TRBV9 and TRBJ2-1; the match to TRBD1 covers 7 bases. Germline CDR1 SGDLS, CDR2 YYNGEE. CDR3 length equals 15 residues. V gave up 4 bases and J gave up 3 bases; unmatched junction bases: 7. In DNA, the CDR3 is TGTGCCAGCAGCCCGACAGGGATCAACTACAATGAGCAGTTCTTC. The encoded protein is CASSPTGINYNEQFF. The whole variable domain, filled in from reference TRBV9 and TRBJ2-1, reads DSGVTQTPKHLITATGQRVTLRCSPRSGDLSVYWYQQSLDQGLQFLIQYYNGEERAKGNILERFSAQQFPDLHSELNLSSLELGDSALYFCASSPTGINYNEQFFGPGTRLTVL.